One and the same sample provided the 30 T cell receptor beta chains below, sequenced in a study of neurological immune-mediated disorders. TCRdb re-called the 5' RACE reads with MiXCR, one entry per CDR3 protein. The repertoire consists of about 70,000 distinct CDR3 sequences, with 2.5% to 4% occurring once and the leading ten covering roughly 5.2%. Sequenced: PBMCs. Receptors were obtained from a woman aged 45-59 years with multiple sclerosis.

This clonotype was counted only a few times. A read error may explain this, as a much larger clone is one base away. This chain links TRBV28 with TRBJ2-6, with 7 bases aligning to TRBD1. The CDR3 length is 15 residues. V was clipped by 5 bases and J by 6 bases; unmatched bases: 7. Germline V gene lookup returns CDR1 MDHEN and CDR2 SYDVKM. CDR3 sequence reads: CASSRGQAEANVLTF. In nucleotides, the CDR3 is TGTGCCAGCAGTAGAGGACAGGCCGAGGCCAACGTCCTGACTTTC.

This clonotype was observed at least ten times. V usage is TRBV11-2 and J usage is TRBJ2-7; D uncertain. The CDR3 length is 13 residues. CDR1 is SGHAT and CDR2 is FQNNGV in the germline V gene. V lost 1 base and J 6 bases, leaving 10 bases between the germline ends. The CDR3 sequence: CASSLGLLGEQYV. CDR3 sequence (DNA): TGTGCCAGCAGCTTAGGCCTGCTCGGCGAGCAGTACGTC.

This clonotype was found many times. This rearrangement joins TRBV6-1 to TRBJ2-6; no clear D gene. Germline CDR1 and CDR2: MNHNS and SASEGT. The CDR3 is 18 residues long. The V end lost 2 bases, the J end lost 0 bases, and 14 bases lay between the germline ends. CDR3 loop: CASSEKEKSFSGANVLTF. The CDR3 DNA follows: TGTGCCAGCAGTGAAAAGGAGAAATCCTTCTCTGGGGCCAACGTCCTGACTTTC.

This clonotype showed up just a few times. A much larger clone differs from this one at a single base, so this may be a read error. The chain couples TRBV6-2 or TRBV6-3 to TRBJ1-5, with 10 bases fitting TRBD1. The CDR3 sequence is 14 residues long. Germline V gives CDR1 MNHEY, CDR2 SVGEGT. The CDR3 loop reads CASSGTGVGQPQNF. DNA for the CDR3: TGTGCCAGCAGCGGGACAGGGGTTGGTCAGCCCCAGAATTTT.

This clonotype was picked up a small number of times. This may be a read error: a much more frequent sequence differs by one nucleotide. CDR3 residues: CSAEAGDSGTQYF. In DNA form, the CDR3 reads TGCAGTGCTGAAGCGGGAGATTCGGGAACGCAGTATTTT. The chain combines TRBV20-1 with TRBJ2-3; 8 positions agree with TRBD2. V lost 5 bases to trimming and J lost 9 bases; unmatched junction nucleotides: 10. The CDR3 consists of 13 residues. CDR1 and CDR2 (germline): DFQATT, SNEGSKA (reference sequence).

In its sample, this clonotype was seen many times. V gene TRBV7-6 combines with J gene TRBJ2-7; D unresolved. The CDR3 spans 14 residues. With 5 bases removed from V and 2 bases from J, the gap between germline ends came to 13 bases. Germline lookup yields CDR1 SGHVS and CDR2 FNYEAQ. The CDR3 DNA is TGTGCCAGCAGCCCGCCGGCGGCCCCCTACGAGCAGTACTTC. Its protein product is CASSPPAAPYEQYF.

The sample holds many counts of this clonotype. This may be a read error, as it is one base from a much larger clone. It is likely a read error, because the conserved phenylalanine at the end of the CDR3 is missing. The chain couples TRBV12-3 or TRBV12-4 to TRBJ1-2, with D possibly matching TRBD1 (6 bases). Trimming took off 7 bases at V and 4 bases at J, with 13 bases between the two ends. The CDR3 is 13 amino acids. CDR3 sequence reads: CASTPDRSYGYTC. CDR3 coding DNA: TGTGCCAGCACCCCCGACAGGAGCTATGGCTACACCTGC.

In this sample, this clonotype is medium-sized (0.01 to 0.1%). The V gene is TRBV20-1, the J gene TRBJ2-5; unclear D gene. Germline V gene lookup returns CDR1 DFQATT and CDR2 SNEGSKA (reference sequence). The CDR3 spans 12 residues. V dropped 1 base and J dropped 9 bases, with 12 bases sitting between them. CDR3 DNA: TGCAGTGCTAGAGCCGGTGTACGAGCCCAGTACTTC. Encoded protein: CSARAGVRAQYF.

This clonotype was seen ten or more times. The V call is TRBV20-1, the J call TRBJ2-3; D is unresolved. CDR1 DFQATT and CDR2 SNEGSKA come from the germline V gene (reference sequence). This CDR3 has 11 residues. The ends were cut back, 5 bases at V and 5 bases at J, with 8 bases in the middle. The CDR3 nucleotides read TGCAGTGCTTTGGTGGGAGATACGCAGTATTTT. Encoded protein: CSALVGDTQYF.

This clonotype was seen ten or more times. The chain carries TRBV6-5 and TRBJ2-7, with 7 positions matching TRBD2. There are 13 residues in the CDR3. CDR1 is MNHEY, CDR2 SVGAGI, per germline. Unmatched junction bases numbered 9, after V lost 7 bases and J lost 6 bases. The CDR3 loop reads CASTRGREGEQYF. DNA for the CDR3: TGTGCCAGCACTCGGGGCAGGGAGGGCGAGCAGTACTTC.

This clonotype was recorded at least ten times. This chain uses TRBV5-1 with TRBJ2-7; 7 nucleotides align to TRBD2. The CDR3 is made up of 15 amino acids. The germline V gene has CDR1 SGHRS and CDR2 YFSETQ. The V gene end was trimmed by 2 bases and the J gene end by 5 bases; junction bases not matched to a gene: 10. The DNA of the CDR3 is TGCGCCAGCAGCTTCGCCGGGGAGGGGCTCGACGAGCAGTACTTC. This translates into CASSFAGEGLDEQYF. Based on the CDR3 plus reference TRBV5-1 and TRBJ2-7, the full variable domain is KAGVTQTPRYLIKTRGQQVTLSCSPISGHRSVSWYQQTPGQGLQFLFEYFSETQRNKGNFPGRFSGRQFSNSRSEMNVSTLELGDSALYLCASSFAGEGLDEQYFGPGTRLTVT.

This clonotype has a count of ten or more. V and J are TRBV20-1 and TRBJ2-7; possibly TRBD2 for D (5 bases). V was clipped by 2 bases and J by 1 base, with 12 bases between them. CDR3 length: 14 amino acids. CDR1 DFQATT and CDR2 SNEGSKA come from the germline V gene (reference sequence). CDR3: CSARNTRGSYEQYF. The CDR3 DNA reads TGCAGTGCTAGAAACACTAGAGGATCCTACGAGCAGTACTTC.

This clonotype was found many times. The genes are TRBV5-1 and TRBJ2-4; perhaps TRBD1 as D (6 bases). V lost 3 bases and J lost 1, with 8 bases in between. The CDR3 length is 14 residues. Germline V lookup: CDR1 SGHRS, CDR2 YFSETQ. In nucleotides, the CDR3 is TGCGCCAGCAGCTCTCAGGGGGCCAAAAACATTCAGTACTTC. The encoded protein is CASSSQGAKNIQYF.

At least ten counts were recorded for this clonotype. The chain employs TRBV18 and TRBJ2-2; D perhaps matches TRBD2 (5 bases). CDR1 is KGHSH, CDR2 LQKENI, per germline. V lost 6 bases, J lost 3 bases, and 17 bases lay in between. The CDR3 loop spans 16 amino acids. The DNA of the CDR3 is TGTGCCAGCTCCCAAGATGCGGACTCTTACACCGGGGAGCTGTTTTTT. Translated, it gives CASSQDADSYTGELFF. Full variable domain (remainder filled in from reference TRBV18 and TRBJ2-2): NAGVMQNPRHLVRRRGQEARLRCSPMKGHSHVYWYRQLPEEGLKFMVYLQKENIIDESGMPKERFSAEFPKEGPSILRIQQVVRGDSAAYFCASSQDADSYTGELFFGEGSRLTVL.

This clonotype was counted ten times or more. The J gene is TRBJ2-3, the V gene TRBV5-1; weak D call: TRBD2 (5 bases). In germline, CDR1 is SGHRS, CDR2 YFSETQ. The CDR3 is 14 amino acids. Trimming pared 4 bases from V and 0 bases from J, leaving 9 bases between. The CDR3 here is CASSTERSTDTQYF. Here the CDR3 DNA reads TGCGCCAGCAGCACGGAGCGGAGCACAGATACGCAGTATTTT.

Many counts were recorded for this clonotype. The chain joins TRBV5-4 to TRBJ2-3; D may be TRBD1 or TRBD2 (5 bases each). Germline lookup yields CDR1 SGHNT and CDR2 YYREEE (reference sequence). V lost 3 bases to trimming and J lost 1 base, with 6 bases between them. The CDR3 runs 13 residues. The CDR3 bases are TGTGCCAGCAGCTCGGGACGCACAGATACGCAGTATTTT. Amino acid sequence: CASSSGRTDTQYF.

Points on this clonotype: This may stem from a read error, because a much larger clone lies one nucleotide away. The conserved phenylalanine or tryptophan is not found at the CDR3 terminus, so this likely reflects a read error. V gene TRBV7-2 combines with J gene TRBJ1-3; D ambiguous. Germline-derived CDR1 and CDR2 are SGHTA and FQGNSA. V was cut by 5 bases and J by 2 bases, with 13 bases left in between. This CDR3 contains 15 residues. DNA of the CDR3: TGTGCCAGCAGCGCCGATCGTACGGCTGGAAACACCATATATGTT. It specifies CASSADRTAGNTIYV.

This clonotype was counted at least ten times. The V and J genes are TRBV7-2 and TRBJ2-7; D is possibly TRBD1 (6 bases). Trimming pared 1 base from V and 3 bases from J, leaving 10 bases between. The CDR3 runs 14 residues. Germline CDR1 reads SGHTA; CDR2 reads FQGNSA. As DNA, the CDR3 is TGTGCCAGCAGCTTAGATTGGGGGCACTACGAGCAGTACTTC. Amino acid sequence: CASSLDWGHYEQYF. Drawing the rest from reference TRBV7-2 and TRBJ2-7, the complete variable domain is GAGVSQSPSNKVTEKGKDVELRCDPISGHTALYWYRQSLGQGLEFLIYFQGNSAPDKSGLPSDRFSAERTGGSVSTLTIQRTQQEDSAVYLCASSLDWGHYEQYFGPGTRLTVT.

This clonotype was detected many times. This chain connects TRBV6-2 or TRBV6-3 to TRBJ1-1, with D unclear. The germline V and J ends were trimmed by 0 bases and 7 bases, with 12 bases remaining between them. This CDR3 has 14 residues. In germline, CDR1 is MNHEY, CDR2 SVGEGT. DNA for the CDR3: TGTGCCAGCAGTTACTCGAGAGGCTTGGGTGAAGCTTTCTTT. It yields the protein CASSYSRGLGEAFF.

This clonotype was seen ten or more times. J is TRBJ1-1 and V is TRBV21-1; the table gives TRBD1 as D, unverified against the DNA. TRBV21-1 is annotated as a pseudogene. This CDR3 spans 19 amino acids. The CDR3 coding sequence is TGTGCCAGCAGCAAAGGTGGGGGAAGCCTCATTCAGGTTACCACTGAAGCTTTCTTT. It is translated as CASSKGGGSLIQVTTEAFF.

This clonotype was seen many times. This chain connects TRBV27 to TRBJ2-2, with 11 nucleotides matching TRBD1. This CDR3 region has 16 residues. CDR1 MNHEY and CDR2 SMNVEV come from the germline V gene (reference sequence). V trimming: 4 bases; J trimming: 4 bases; junction bases outside the gene matches: 5. This CDR3 is CASSSGQGARTGELFF. In DNA form, the CDR3 reads TGTGCCAGCAGTTCCGGACAGGGGGCGCGCACCGGGGAGCTGTTTTTT.

This clonotype has a count of ten or more. One end of the junction is discordant with germline, which a read error may explain. This chain joins TRBV12-3 or TRBV12-4 and TRBJ1-2; no reliable D call. The CDR3 is 14 residues long. This CDR3 reads CASSDTSNPRLAAF. In DNA form, the CDR3 reads TGTGCCAGCAGTGACACGTCCAATCCTCGATTAGCAGCCTTC.

This clonotype came up many times. The rearrangement joins TRBV25-1 to TRBJ2-1; the D gene is possibly TRBD2 (6 bases). Between the trimmed V and J ends, which lost 3 bases and 5 bases, there was a span of 11 bases. Germline V lookup: CDR1 MGHDK, CDR2 SYGVNS. The CDR3 extends over 14 amino acids. In DNA, the CDR3 is TGTGCCAGCAGTGACATGTCGGGGGACAATGAGCAGTTCTTC. This encodes CASSDMSGDNEQFF.

This clonotype was observed at least ten times. V and J are TRBV5-1 and TRBJ2-2; D remains ambiguous. V was clipped by 2 bases and J by 6 bases, with 8 bases between them. Germline V gene lookup returns CDR1 SGHRS and CDR2 YFSETQ. The CDR3 sequence is 13 residues long. CDR3 region: CASSLLGPGELFF. The DNA of the CDR3 is TGCGCCAGCAGCTTATTAGGCCCCGGGGAGCTGTTTTTT.

Ten or more counts support this clonotype. The V gene is TRBV7-9, the J gene TRBJ2-7, with TRBD1 matching over 9 bases. CDR1 and CDR2 (germline): SEHNR, FQNEAQ (reference sequence). CDR3 length: 15 residues. Trimming removed 2 bases from V and 3 bases from J; junction bases left unmatched: 5. DNA of the CDR3: TGTGCCAGCAGCTTACAGGGACAGGGTTTCTACGAGCAGTACTTC. Its protein product is CASSLQGQGFYEQYF.

This clonotype was seen many times. The CDR3 reads CSARDHRVRITGELFF. CDR3 sequence (DNA): TGCAGTGCTAGAGATCACAGGGTTCGGATCACCGGGGAGCTGTTTTTT. This sequence joins TRBV20-1 and TRBJ2-2; D possibly corresponds to TRBD1 (6 bases). The CDR3 spans 16 residues. Germline-derived CDR1 and CDR2 are DFQATT and SNEGSKA (reference sequence). Trimming left V 0 bases short and J 4 bases short, with 15 bases between.

This clonotype was recorded many times. The V and J genes are TRBV20-1 and TRBJ2-3; weak D call: TRBD1 (5 bases). The CDR3 covers 16 residues. Germline loops: CDR1 DFQATT, CDR2 SNEGSKA (reference sequence). Deletions cut 1 base from V and 3 bases from J, with 17 bases between. CDR3 in amino acids: CSARVGRSRGTDTQYF. CDR3 DNA sequence: TGCAGTGCTAGAGTGGGCCGGTCTAGGGGTACAGATACGCAGTATTTT.

This clonotype occurred many times. The V gene is TRBV2, the J gene TRBJ2-1; weak D call: TRBD1 (6 bases). The CDR3 totals 9 residues. V lost 6 bases and J 12 bases, leaving 6 bases between the germline ends. CDR1 and CDR2 (germline): SNHLY, FYNNEI. CDR3 protein: CASRTGQFF. The CDR3 DNA sequence: TGTGCCAGCAGGACAGGGCAGTTCTTC.

This clonotype was seen many times. The rearrangement uses TRBV11-3 and TRBJ2-3; D is uncertain. Germline-derived CDR1 and CDR2 are SGHNT and YENEEA. Trimming left V 8 bases short and J 6 bases short, with 6 bases between. The CDR3 extends over 10 amino acids. The CDR3 nucleotides read TGTGCCAGCGCGAGGGATACGCAGTATTTT. Translating gives CASARDTQYF.

This clonotype has at least ten counts. The chain joins TRBV5-1 to TRBJ2-5, with D possibly being TRBD2 (6 bases). The CDR3 runs 14 residues. Trimming took 5 bases from V and 2 from J, leaving 13 bases between them. The germline V gene encodes CDR1 SGHRS and CDR2 YFSETQ. In nucleotides, the CDR3 is TGCGCCAGCAGACCGGGACTGCAACAAGAGACCCAGTACTTC. It codes for CASRPGLQQETQYF.